The rows below give T cell receptor beta chains drawn from one sample of a study of blood T cell repertoires in COVID-19. Measured with immunoSEQ multiplex PCR; TCRdb has only the in-frame clones, and not every one. The table includes about 190,000 clones, around 85% detected once. The sample comprised PBMCs or T cells enriched from blood (not recorded which). These receptors originate from a woman in her thirties who had recovered from COVID-19. CDR3s include the opening cysteine and the closing phenylalanine or tryptophan. D genes are given only for firm matches. Clone size is shown for a subset of rows, as once, few, many or a class of expanded clone.

clone size	D gene	V gene	J gene	CDR3 DNA	CDR3 protein
NA	NA	TRBV14	TRBJ2-2	TGTGCCAGCCGAATCGGCGGCACCGGGGAGCTGTTTTTT	CASRIGGTGELFF
NA	NA	TRBV19	TRBJ2-2	TGTGCCAGTAGTATAGCGAGGACAGGCGGGGCCGGGGAGCTGTTTTTT	CASSIARTGGAGELFF
NA	NA	TRBV9	TRBJ1-5	TGTGCCAGCAGCGCTACAGGGATGGGCAATCAGCCCCAGCATTTT	CASSATGMGNQPQHF
NA	NA	TRBV6-4	TRBJ1-4	TGTGCCAGCAGTGACTGCAGACTGCCAACTAATGAAAAACTGTTTTTT	CASSDCRLPTNEKLFF
NA	NA	TRBV9	TRBJ1-2	TGTGCCAGCAGCGATGTCACTAACTATGGCTACACCTTC	CASSDVTNYGYTF
NA	TRBD1	TRBV27	TRBJ1-2	TGTGCCAGCAGTTTAGATCGACAGGGGAGGGTCAATGGCTACACCTTC	CASSLDRQGRVNGYTF
NA	TRBD2	TRBV28	TRBJ2-3	TGTGCCAGCAGTCGACGACTAGCGGGAGAGGCAGATACGCAGTATTTT	CASSRRLAGEADTQYF
NA	NA	TRBV5-1	TRBJ1-3	TGCGCCAGCAGCTTGACAGGGGGAAACACCATATATTTT	CASSLTGGNTIYF
few	TRBD1	TRBV3-1/TRBV3-2	TRBJ2-1	TGTGCCAGCAGCATCGACAGGGTTCAGGTCAATGAGCAGTTCTTC	CASSIDRVQVNEQFF
NA	TRBD2	TRBV7-3	TRBJ2-3	TGTGCCAGCAGCCCCGGGGGGGGCTCCACAGATACGCAGTATTTT	CASSPGGGSTDTQYF
few	NA	TRBV7-9	TRBJ2-1	TGTGCCAGCAGCTTAGGCGACAATGAGCAGTTCTTC	CASSLGDNEQFF
NA	NA	TRBV9	TRBJ2-7	TGTGCCAGCAGCACCCGACAAAGCTCCTACGAGCAGTACTTC	CASSTRQSSYEQYF
NA	NA	TRBV12-3/TRBV12-4	TRBJ1-1	TGTGCCAGCAGTTACCGGAGGTCCACTGAAGCTTTCTTT	CASSYRRSTEAFF
NA	TRBD1	TRBV5-1	TRBJ1-2	TGCGCCAGCAGCCCTGCGGACAGGATCTATGGCTACACCTTC	CASSPADRIYGYTF
NA	NA	TRBV7-6	TRBJ2-2	TGTGCCAGCAGCTATATCACCGGGGAGCTGTTTTTT	CASSYITGELFF
once	NA	TRBV7-5	TRBJ2-7	TGTGCCAGAAGCTTAGGACAGTACTACGAGCAGTACTTC	CARSLGQYYEQYF
NA	NA	TRBV5-1	TRBJ1-4	TGCGCCAGCAGTCCGACAGGTAGCTTGGCAACTAATGAAAAACTGTTTTTT	CASSPTGSLATNEKLFF
NA	NA	TRBV27	TRBJ2-5	TGTGCCAGCAGAGTCCTATCCCAGGGACAAGAGACCCAGTACTTC	CASRVLSQGQETQYF
NA	TRBD1	TRBV9	TRBJ1-5	TGTGCCAGCAGCAGGGGACAGAATCAGCCCCAGCATTTT	CASSRGQNQPQHF
NA	NA	TRBV7-9	TRBJ2-7	TGTGCCAGCCTAGGGGGGGCGGGCGGCTCCTACGAGCAGTACTTC	CASLGGAGGSYEQYF
NA	NA	TRBV11-1	TRBJ1-5	TGTGCCAGCAGCTTAGGCAGGGGCAATCAGCCCCAGCATTTT	CASSLGRGNQPQHF
NA	NA	TRBV21-1	TRBJ1-2	TGTGCCAGCAGCAAAAGTGGAGGAGGTCTTCGGGCAAGGAGCTACACCTTC	CASSKSGGGLRARSYTF
NA	TRBD1	TRBV29-1	TRBJ1-1	TGCAGCGCCGGGACAGTTGAAGCTTTCTTT	CSAGTVEAFF
NA	NA	TRBV9	TRBJ1-1	TGTGCCAGCAGCGTATCCGGGGGAAACACTGAAGCTTTCTTT	CASSVSGGNTEAFF
NA	NA	TRBV7-6	TRBJ1-2	TGTGCCAGCAGCCTAGTGGTAGGCTCAGGCGGAGGACCTAACTATGGCTACACCTTC	CASSLVVGSGGGPNYGYTF
NA	NA	TRBV5-1	TRBJ2-5	TGCGCCAGCAGCTTGGCCGGTGGGGGCGGCGAGACCCAGTACTTC	CASSLAGGGGETQYF
NA	TRBD1	TRBV7-8	TRBJ1-4	TGTGCCAGCAGCTTCGGGGGGGACAGGGGTAATGAAAAACTGTTTTTT	CASSFGGDRGNEKLFF